The rows below give T cell receptor beta chains drawn from one sample of a study of T-cell memory formation after mild COVID-19. TCRdb called the 5' RACE reads again in MiXCR, with one record for every CDR3 protein. The sample carries hundreds of thousands of distinct CDR3 sequences, approximately 15% recorded once. The material sequenced was PBMCs or a T cell subset sorted from them (not recorded which). The receptors were sampled from an adult woman who had mild COVID-19 (a few samples of this study predate the infection). Cell type and time point are not known. Both conserved end residues are trimmed from each CDR3.

>TRBV19|TRBJ2-3
ATFGDTQY
>TRBV24-1|TRBJ2-1
ATSGAGGLNEQF
>TRBV7-8|TRBJ2-7
ASSYSGTGPHYEQY
>TRBV24-1|TRBJ2-2
ATSDQMGLAGARPAGTGELF
>TRBV6-2/TRBV6-3|TRBJ2-1
ASSYSPGVGVSDNEQF
>TRBV10-3|TRBJ2-1
AIRDDSYNEQF
>TRBV14|TRBJ2-7
ASSQDRRIEQY
>TRBV12-3/TRBV12-4|TRBJ1-3
ASSFGWDTIY
>TRBV29-1|TRBJ2-7
SVAPGPYEQY
>TRBV4-2|TRBJ2-4
ASSQDPRAENIQY
>TRBV9|TRBJ1-4
ASSRTASMEKLF
>TRBV12-3/TRBV12-4|TRBJ2-3
ASSLRTGGTDTQY
>TRBV24-1|TRBJ2-7
ARGDRTYEQY
>TRBV12-3/TRBV12-4|TRBJ2-3
ASSLETARMYTQY
>TRBV20-1|TRBJ1-5
SARGGSRNQPQH
>TRBV29-1|TRBJ1-2
SVEKAGTGNYGYT
>TRBV25-1|TRBJ1-2
ASSEAGQGYGYT
>TRBV27|TRBJ2-7
ASSLSDGTGVEQY
>TRBV30|TRBJ2-1
AWRAGYNEQF
>TRBV7-3|TRBJ2-2
ASSSPPGELF
>TRBV6-5|TRBJ1-2
ASSYGPGGYT
>TRBV7-2|TRBJ2-3
ASSLSDRRPQY
>TRBV7-2|TRBJ1-2
ASSSGLSTYYGYT
>TRBV7-9|TRBJ2-1
ASSPRLAGFEQF
>TRBV6-1|TRBJ2-7
ASLSGGASDEQY
>TRBV5-8|TRBJ1-6
ASSFGRAGNNSPLH
>TRBV5-6|TRBJ1-5
ASSLGSREPQH
>TRBV4-3|TRBJ1-2
ASSQADRSYGYT
>TRBV4-1|TRBJ2-3
ASSQPGRGVRDTQY
>TRBV4-1|TRBJ2-5
ASSPTHLARTRTGPIQETQY
>TRBV27|TRBJ2-5
ASSLNGGGAGETQY
>TRBV3-1|TRBJ2-3
ASSQDARVRTQY
>TRBV14|TRBJ2-2
ASSLILGGFTGELF
>TRBV2|TRBJ2-7
ASSEQGSSYEQY
>TRBV21-1|TRBJ1-3
ASSSIELRSSGNTIY
>TRBV24-1|TRBJ1-2
ATRDRVTDGYT
>TRBV6-1|TRBJ2-2
ASSELWLAGGVGTGELF
>TRBV7-9|TRBJ2-1
ASSASGRTSNHEQF
>TRBV4-1|TRBJ1-5
ASSQDPLERREYQPQH
>TRBV5-1|TRBJ2-1
ASREIGNEQF
>TRBV6-5|TRBJ2-3
ASSPAVLPRGTDTQY
>TRBV5-6|TRBJ2-7
ASSLEPNYEQY
>TRBV4-3|TRBJ2-6
ASSRQRGSGANVLT
>TRBV27|TRBJ2-1
ASSLSEQVEQF
>TRBV7-6|TRBJ2-5
ASSRDAGALETQY
>TRBV7-6|TRBJ2-5
ASSFGQGRGETQY
>TRBV10-3|TRBJ2-1
AISEVMGASYNEQF
>TRBV6-5|TRBJ1-2
ASSYSRGSKDYT
>TRBV7-2|TRBJ2-3
ASSLAQLAGGPGDTQY
>TRBV7-2|TRBJ2-7
ASSSYGLAGDKEQY
>TRBV11-2|TRBJ2-1
ASSAGTGVNEQF
>TRBV5-4|TRBJ1-2
ASSLASMGWSYGYT
>TRBV5-1|TRBJ2-5
ASSSDNGGAQY
>TRBV19|TRBJ2-1
ASTRTPGLAGDDEQF
>TRBV5-1|TRBJ2-7
ASSLAGTVYEQY
>TRBV7-6|TRBJ2-3
ASNQHDTQY
>TRBV12-3/TRBV12-4|TRBJ2-2
ASSLTRTGELF
>TRBV4-3|TRBJ2-7
ASSQEDRDREQY
>TRBV3-1|TRBJ2-5
ASSQAGGRETQY
>TRBV7-2|TRBJ1-2
ASSLGGGTGGGYT